This T cell receptor (beta chain) stems from a study of T-cell reconstitution after alpha-beta-depleted transplantation in children. The CDR3 covers 14 residues. Germline loops: CDR1 MGHDK, CDR2 SYGVNS. V lost 6 bases and J lost 8; bases outside the gene matches: 9. The TCRbeta library was prepared with unique molecular identifiers. Via MiXCR, TCRdb re-called the PCR reads, giving one row per CDR3 protein. The sample yields a few hundred thousand distinct CDR3 sequences, roughly a quarter seen once. The V and J genes are TRBV25-1 and TRBJ1-2; 10 bases line up with TRBD1. The source material was PBMCs, sampled before TCRalphabeta/CD19-depleted stem cell transplant. The sequence was collected from a boy in the first two years of life with Wiskott-Aldrich syndrome, due to receive a stem cell transplant. The CDR3 DNA reads TGTGCCAGCAGGCAAACCGGGACAGGGGCCGGCTACACCTTC. It yields the protein CASRQTGTGAGYTF.